The source of this T cell receptor beta chain is a study of blood T cell repertoires in COVID-19. In the study overall: The United States, Italy and Spain supplied acute and convalescent COVID-19 samples. From T cells, B-cell-depleted T cells, or PBMCs came the material, which was cDNA or gDNA.

Per the original data handling: Reference gene primer amplification in the assay estimated nucleated cell counts. Clones were read by immunoSEQ multiplex PCR, and TCRdb kept only the in-frame ones, dropping some. V and J calls and clone size are those listed in that table; D and trimming were worked out from the DNA. The table has more than 200,000 clones, approximately 90% seen once; the top ten hold under 2.5%. The germline CDR1 and CDR2 sequences are SGHVS and FNYEAQ. The ends lost 5 bases at V and 6 bases at J; junction bases unmatched: 9. CDR3 length equals 14 residues. The chain recombines TRBV7-6 with TRBJ2-7; 8 bases align to TRBD2. This sequence was found in a woman aged 40 to 50 who had recovered from COVID-19. What was sequenced was peripheral blood. In DNA, the CDR3 is TGTGCCAGCAGCCCCGGGGGGGGGAGTTCCGAGCAGTACTTC. It yields the protein CASSPGGGSSEQYF.